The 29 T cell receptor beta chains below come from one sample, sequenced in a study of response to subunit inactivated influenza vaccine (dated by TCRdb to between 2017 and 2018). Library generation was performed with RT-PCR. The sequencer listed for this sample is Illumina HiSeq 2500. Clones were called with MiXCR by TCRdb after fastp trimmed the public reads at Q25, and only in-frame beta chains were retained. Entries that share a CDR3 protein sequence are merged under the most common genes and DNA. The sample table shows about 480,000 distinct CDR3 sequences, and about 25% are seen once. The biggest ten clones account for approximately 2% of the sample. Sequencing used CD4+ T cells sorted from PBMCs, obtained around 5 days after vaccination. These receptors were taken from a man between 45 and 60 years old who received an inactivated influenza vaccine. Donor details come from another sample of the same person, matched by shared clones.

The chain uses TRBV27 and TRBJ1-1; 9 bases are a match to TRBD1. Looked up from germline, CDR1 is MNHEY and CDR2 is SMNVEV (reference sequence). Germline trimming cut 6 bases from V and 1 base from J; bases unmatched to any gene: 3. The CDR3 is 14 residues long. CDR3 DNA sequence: TGTGCCAGCAGGCGGACAGGGGCGAACACTGAAGCTTTCTTT. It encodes CASRRTGANTEAFF.

This CDR3 is CAISESGLAGVYNEQFF. The CDR3 DNA is TGTGCCATCAGTGAGTCGGGACTAGCGGGAGTGTACAATGAGCAGTTCTTC. The chain carries TRBV10-3 and TRBJ2-1, with TRBD2 identical over 14 bases. Losses at the gene ends were 0 bases for V and 4 bases for J; bases not matched to a gene: 2. The CDR3 has 17 amino acids. CDR1 is ENHRY, CDR2 SYGVKD, per germline.

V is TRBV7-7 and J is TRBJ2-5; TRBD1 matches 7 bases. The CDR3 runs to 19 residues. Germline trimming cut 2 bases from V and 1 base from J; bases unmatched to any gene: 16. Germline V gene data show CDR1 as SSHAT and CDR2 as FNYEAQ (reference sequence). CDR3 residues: CASSLRAGTDFMGQETQYF. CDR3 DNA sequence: TGTGCCAGCAGCTTAAGGGCCGGGACAGACTTTATGGGCCAAGAGACCCAGTACTTC.

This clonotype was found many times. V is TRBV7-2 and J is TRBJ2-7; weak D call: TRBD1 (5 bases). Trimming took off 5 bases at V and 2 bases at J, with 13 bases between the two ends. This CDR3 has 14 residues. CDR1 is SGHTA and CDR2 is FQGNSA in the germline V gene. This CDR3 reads CASSPVRGPYEQYF. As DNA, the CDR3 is TGTGCCAGCAGCCCAGTAAGGGGCCCCTACGAGCAGTACTTC.

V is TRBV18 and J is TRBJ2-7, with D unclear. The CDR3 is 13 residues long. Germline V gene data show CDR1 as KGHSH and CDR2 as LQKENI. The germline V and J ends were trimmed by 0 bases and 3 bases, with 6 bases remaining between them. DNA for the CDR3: TGTGCCAGCTCACCACCTAATAGCTACGAGCAGTACTTC. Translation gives CASSPPNSYEQYF.

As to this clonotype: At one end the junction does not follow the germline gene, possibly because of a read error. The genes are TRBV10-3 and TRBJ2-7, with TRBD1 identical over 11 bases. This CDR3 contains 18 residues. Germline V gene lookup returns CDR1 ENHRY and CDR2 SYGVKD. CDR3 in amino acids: CAISESIYRTGGRNEQYF. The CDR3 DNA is TGTGCCATCAGTGAGTCCATTTATCGGACAGGGGGCAGGAACGAGCAGTATTTC.

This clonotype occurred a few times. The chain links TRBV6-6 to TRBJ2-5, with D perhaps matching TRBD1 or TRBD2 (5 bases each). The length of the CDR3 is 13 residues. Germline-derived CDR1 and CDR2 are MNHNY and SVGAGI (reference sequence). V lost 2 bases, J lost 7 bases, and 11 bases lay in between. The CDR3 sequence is CASSYEGRGTQYF. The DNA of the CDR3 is TGTGCCAGCAGTTACGAGGGGCGCGGGACCCAGTACTTC.

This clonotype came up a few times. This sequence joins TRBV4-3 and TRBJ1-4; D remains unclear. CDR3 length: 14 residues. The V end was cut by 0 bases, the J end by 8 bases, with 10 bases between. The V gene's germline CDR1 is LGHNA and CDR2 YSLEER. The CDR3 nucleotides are TGCGCCAGCAGCCAAGATCTTTTAAGCGAAAAACTGTTTTTT. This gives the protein CASSQDLLSEKLFF.

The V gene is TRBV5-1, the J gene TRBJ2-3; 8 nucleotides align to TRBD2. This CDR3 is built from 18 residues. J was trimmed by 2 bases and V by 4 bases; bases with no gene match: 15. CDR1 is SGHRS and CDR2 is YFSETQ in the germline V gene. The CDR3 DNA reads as TGCGCCAGCAGCCGGGGGGGGAATTCCGGGGCATTCACAGATACGCAGTATTTT. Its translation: CASSRGGNSGAFTDTQYF.

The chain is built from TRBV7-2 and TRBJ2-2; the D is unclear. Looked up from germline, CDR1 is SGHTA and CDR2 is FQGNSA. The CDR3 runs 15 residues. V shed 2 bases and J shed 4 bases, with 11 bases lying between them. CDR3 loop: CASSLFGSVTGELFF. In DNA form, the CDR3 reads TGTGCCAGCAGCTTATTCGGATCGGTCACCGGGGAGCTGTTTTTT.

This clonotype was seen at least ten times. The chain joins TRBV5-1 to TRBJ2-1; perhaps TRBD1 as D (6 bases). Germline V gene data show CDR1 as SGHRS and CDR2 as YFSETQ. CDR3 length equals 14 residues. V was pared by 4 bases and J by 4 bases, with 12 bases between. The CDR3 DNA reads TGCGCCAGCAGCACCGGACAGAGTTACAATGAGCAGTTCTTC. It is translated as CASSTGQSYNEQFF.

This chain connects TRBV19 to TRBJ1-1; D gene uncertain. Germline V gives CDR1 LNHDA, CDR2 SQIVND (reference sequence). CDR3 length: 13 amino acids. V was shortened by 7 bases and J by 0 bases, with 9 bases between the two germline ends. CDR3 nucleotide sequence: TGTGCCAGTAATCGGCAAATGAACACTGAAGCTTTCTTT. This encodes CASNRQMNTEAFF.

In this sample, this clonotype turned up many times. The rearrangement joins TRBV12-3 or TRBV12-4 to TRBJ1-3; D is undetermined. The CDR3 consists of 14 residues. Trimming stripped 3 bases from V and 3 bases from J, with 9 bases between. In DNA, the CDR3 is TGTGCCAGCAGTTTGTCGGGGAGTGGAAACACCATATATTTT. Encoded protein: CASSLSGSGNTIYF.

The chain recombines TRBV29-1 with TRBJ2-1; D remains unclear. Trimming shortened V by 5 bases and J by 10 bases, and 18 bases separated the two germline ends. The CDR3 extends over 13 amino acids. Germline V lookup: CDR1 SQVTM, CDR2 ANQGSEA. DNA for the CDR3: TGCAGCGTTACCTCCGTGAGGTTGAGGGAGCAGTTCTTC. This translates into CSVTSVRLREQFF.

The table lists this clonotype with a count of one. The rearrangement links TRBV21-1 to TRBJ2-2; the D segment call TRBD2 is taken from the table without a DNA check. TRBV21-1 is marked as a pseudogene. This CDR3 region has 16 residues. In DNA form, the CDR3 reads TGTGCCAGCAGGGCCTCTAGCGGGAGGAACACCGGGGAGCTGTTTTTT. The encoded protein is CASRASSGRNTGELFF.

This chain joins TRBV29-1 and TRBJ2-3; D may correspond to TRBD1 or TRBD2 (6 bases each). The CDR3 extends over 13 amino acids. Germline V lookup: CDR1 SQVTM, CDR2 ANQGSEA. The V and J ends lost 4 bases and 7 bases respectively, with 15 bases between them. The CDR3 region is CSVVTGGEYTQYF. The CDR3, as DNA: TGCAGCGTTGTGACCGGGGGCGAGTATACGCAGTATTTT.

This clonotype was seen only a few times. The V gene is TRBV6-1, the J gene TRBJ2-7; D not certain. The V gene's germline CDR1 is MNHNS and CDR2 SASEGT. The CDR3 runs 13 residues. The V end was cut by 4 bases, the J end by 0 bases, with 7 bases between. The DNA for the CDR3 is TGTGCCAGCAGTGTAAGTTCCTCCTACGAGCAGTACTTC. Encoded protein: CASSVSSSYEQYF.

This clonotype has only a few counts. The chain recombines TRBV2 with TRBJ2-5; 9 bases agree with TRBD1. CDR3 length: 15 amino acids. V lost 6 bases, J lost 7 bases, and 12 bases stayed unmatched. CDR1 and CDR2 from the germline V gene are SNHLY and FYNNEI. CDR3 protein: CASSPPGTGRGTQYF. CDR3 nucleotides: TGTGCCAGCAGCCCCCCCGGGACAGGGAGGGGGACCCAGTACTTC.

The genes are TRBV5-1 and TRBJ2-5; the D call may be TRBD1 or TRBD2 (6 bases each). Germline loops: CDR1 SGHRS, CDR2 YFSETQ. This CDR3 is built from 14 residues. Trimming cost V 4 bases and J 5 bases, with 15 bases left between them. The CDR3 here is CASSPSDQGETQYF. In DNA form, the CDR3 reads TGCGCCAGCAGCCCTAGCGACCAGGGGGAGACCCAGTACTTC.

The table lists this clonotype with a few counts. The CDR3 protein is CASSPEGGTGNEQFF. The DNA for the CDR3 is TGTGCCAGCAGCCCAGAGGGGGGGACGGGAAATGAGCAGTTCTTC. V usage is TRBV12-3 or TRBV12-4 and J usage is TRBJ2-1; TRBD2 might be the D (7 bases). Trimming stripped 6 bases from V and 7 bases from J, with 19 bases between. This CDR3 has 15 amino acids.

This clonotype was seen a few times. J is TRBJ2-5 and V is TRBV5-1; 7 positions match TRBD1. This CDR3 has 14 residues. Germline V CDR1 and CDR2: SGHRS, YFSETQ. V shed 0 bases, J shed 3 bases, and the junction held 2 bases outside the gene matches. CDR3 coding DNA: TGCGCCAGCAGCTTGGCTACAGGGGAAGAGACCCAGTACTTC. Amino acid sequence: CASSLATGEETQYF.

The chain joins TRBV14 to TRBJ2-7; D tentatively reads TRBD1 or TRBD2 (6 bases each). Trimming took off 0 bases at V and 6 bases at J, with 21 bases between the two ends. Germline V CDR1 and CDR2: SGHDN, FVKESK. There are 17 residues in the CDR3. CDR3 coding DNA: TGTGCCAGCAGCCAAGATCGGGTGGGGGGCAGGTACGGCGAGCAGTACTTC. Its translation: CASSQDRVGGRYGEQYF.

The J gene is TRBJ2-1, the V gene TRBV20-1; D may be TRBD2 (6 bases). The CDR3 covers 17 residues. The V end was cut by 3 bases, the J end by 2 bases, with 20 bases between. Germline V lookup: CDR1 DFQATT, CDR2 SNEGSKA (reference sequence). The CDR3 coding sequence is TGCAGTGCTAGCCGTCCTAGGGACGGGAGAACCTACAATGAGCAGTTCTTC. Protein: CSASRPRDGRTYNEQFF.

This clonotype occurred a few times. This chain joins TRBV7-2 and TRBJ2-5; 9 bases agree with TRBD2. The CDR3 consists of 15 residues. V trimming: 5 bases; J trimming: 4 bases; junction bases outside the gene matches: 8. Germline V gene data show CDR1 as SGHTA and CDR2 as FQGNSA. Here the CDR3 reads CASSRTGTSRETQYF. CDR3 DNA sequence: TGTGCCAGCAGCCGTACCGGGACTAGCAGAGAGACCCAGTACTTC.

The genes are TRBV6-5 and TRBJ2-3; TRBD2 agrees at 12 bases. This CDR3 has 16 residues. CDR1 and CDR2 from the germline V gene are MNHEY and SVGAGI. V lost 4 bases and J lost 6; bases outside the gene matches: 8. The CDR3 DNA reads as TGTGCCAGCAGTTCACGCGGGACTAGCGGGCGGGATACGCAGTATTTT. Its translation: CASSSRGTSGRDTQYF.

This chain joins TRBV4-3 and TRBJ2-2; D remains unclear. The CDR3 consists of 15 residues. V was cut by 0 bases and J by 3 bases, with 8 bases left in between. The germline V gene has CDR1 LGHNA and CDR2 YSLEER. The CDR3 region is CASSQDNHHTGELFF. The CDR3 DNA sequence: TGCGCCAGCAGCCAAGATAACCATCACACCGGGGAGCTGTTTTTT.

Here the CDR3 reads CASSQVQANTGELFF. Written as DNA, the CDR3 is TGTGCCAGCAGCCAAGTACAGGCGAACACCGGGGAGCTGTTTTTT. This chain uses TRBV3-1 with TRBJ2-2, with D maybe TRBD1 (5 bases). CDR3 length equals 15 residues. Trimming took 1 base from V and 0 from J, leaving 6 bases between them. Per germline, CDR1 LGHDT and CDR2 YNNKEL (reference sequence).

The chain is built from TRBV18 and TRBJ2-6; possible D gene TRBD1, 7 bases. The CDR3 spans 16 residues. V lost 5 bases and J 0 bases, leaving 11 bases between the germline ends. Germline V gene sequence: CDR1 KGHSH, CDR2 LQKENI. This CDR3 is CASSAGQSSGANVLTF. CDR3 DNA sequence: TGTGCCAGCTCAGCGGGACAGTCCTCTGGGGCCAACGTCCTGACTTTC.

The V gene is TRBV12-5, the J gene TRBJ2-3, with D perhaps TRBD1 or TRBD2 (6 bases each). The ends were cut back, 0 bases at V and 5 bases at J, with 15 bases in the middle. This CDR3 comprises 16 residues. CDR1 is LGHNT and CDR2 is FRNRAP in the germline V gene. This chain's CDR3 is CASGLVLGGRVDTQYF. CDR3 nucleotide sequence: TGTGCTAGTGGTTTGGTACTTGGGGGGCGGGTAGATACGCAGTATTTT.